Sequencing of this TCR beta chain was carried out in a study of blood T cell repertoires in COVID-19. At the level of the study: The samples span acute and convalescent COVID-19 from the United States, Italy and Spain.

Germline V CDR1 and CDR2: SGHTA, FQGTGA. V lost 5 bases to trimming and J lost 6 bases; unmatched junction nucleotides: 8. The CDR3 length is 16 residues. Original handling: Researchers report that nucleated cell counts were estimated from reference gene primer amplification. Generated by immunoSEQ multiplex PCR, the TCRdb table keeps only in-frame clones and is missing some. That table gives V, J and clone size, and the DNA gave D and trimming. The sample lists a few hundred thousand clones, approximately 86% occurring once. This clonotype was obtained from a human donor in a cohort sampled during active COVID-19. The chain recombines TRBV7-3 with TRBJ2-3, with TRBD2 matching over 13 bases. Sequencing was performed on peripheral blood. Here the CDR3 reads CASSPTSGGARDTQYF. The DNA for the CDR3 is TGTGCCAGCAGCCCCACTAGCGGGGGGGCCCGTGATACGCAGTATTTT.